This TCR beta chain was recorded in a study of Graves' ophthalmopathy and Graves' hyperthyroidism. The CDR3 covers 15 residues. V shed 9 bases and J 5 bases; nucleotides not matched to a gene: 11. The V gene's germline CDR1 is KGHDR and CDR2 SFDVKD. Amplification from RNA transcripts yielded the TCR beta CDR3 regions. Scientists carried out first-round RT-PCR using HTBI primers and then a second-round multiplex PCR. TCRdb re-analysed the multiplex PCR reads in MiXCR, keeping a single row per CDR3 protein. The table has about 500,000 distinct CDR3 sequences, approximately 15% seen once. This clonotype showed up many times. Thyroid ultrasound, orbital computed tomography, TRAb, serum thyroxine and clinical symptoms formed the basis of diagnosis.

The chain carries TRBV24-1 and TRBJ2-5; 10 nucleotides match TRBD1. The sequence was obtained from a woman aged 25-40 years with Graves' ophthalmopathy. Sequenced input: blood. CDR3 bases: TGTGCCACCGGTCAGAACCGGGACAGGGGCGAGACCCAGTACTTC. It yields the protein CATGQNRDRGETQYF.